The clone carrying this T cell receptor (beta chain) was seen a handful of times. The data were obtained in a study of blood T cell repertoires in COVID-19. Study summary: The samples span acute and convalescent COVID-19 from the United States, Italy and Spain. PBMCs, B-cell-depleted T cells, or T cells provided the cDNA or gDNA that made up the material.

Under the authors' procedure: Scientists estimated how many nucleated cells there were by amplifying reference gene primers. Repertoires were generated with immunoSEQ multiplex PCR, while TCRdb's copy carries only in-frame clones and drops some. That table furnishes V, J and clone size, whereas the DNA furnished D and trimming. The sample has under 200,000 clones, approximately 86% seen once. V was cut by 1 base and J by 3 bases, with 16 bases left in between. The CDR3 loop spans 17 amino acids. Germline loops: CDR1 SEHNR, CDR2 FQNEAQ (reference sequence). This clonotype was sampled from a man between 18 and 29 years old with acute or convalescent COVID-19. J is TRBJ1-3 and V is TRBV7-9; D might be TRBD1 (5 bases). The sequenced sample consisted of peripheral blood. In nucleotides, the CDR3 is TGTGCCAGCAGCTTAGGGGTCGGCAGGACAAATGGAAACACCATATATTTT. Translated, it gives CASSLGVGRTNGNTIYF.